The 18 T cell receptor beta chains reported below all come from one sample, sequenced in a study of response to subunit inactivated influenza vaccine. TCRdb processed the RT-PCR reads anew with MiXCR; each CDR3 protein has one entry. The sample holds hundreds of thousands of distinct CDR3 sequences; more than 11% are singletons and the top ten take 6.5% to 8.5%. The material sequenced was PBMCs from blood, taken around 14 days before vaccination. All receptors come from a man aged 50-60 years who received an inactivated influenza vaccine.

In this sample, this clonotype turned up a few times. This rearrangement joins TRBV20-1 to TRBJ2-3, with D tentatively TRBD1 or TRBD2 (6 bases each). The germline CDR1 and CDR2 sequences are DFQATT and SNEGSKA (reference sequence). The CDR3 runs to 15 residues. V was shortened by 0 bases and J by 2 bases, with 12 bases between the two germline ends. Written as DNA, the CDR3 is TGCAGTGCTAGAGATAGTAGGGGGGACACAGATACGCAGTATTTT. Translating it yields CSARDSRGDTDTQYF.

This chain links TRBV20-1 with TRBJ2-3; 7 bases are a match to TRBD1. Trimming took 6 bases from V and 1 from J; bases not matched to a gene: 4. CDR1 and CDR2 from the germline V gene are DFQATT and SNEGSKA (reference sequence). The CDR3 runs 13 residues. DNA of the CDR3: TGCAGTGCGGAAGGGACAGGCACAGATACGCAGTATTTT. It yields the protein CSAEGTGTDTQYF.

This clonotype has only a few counts. The rearrangement uses TRBV7-2 and TRBJ2-3; tentative D call: TRBD2 (5 bases). Germline loops: CDR1 SGHTA, CDR2 FQGNSA. The length of the CDR3 is 15 residues. V was clipped by 1 base and J by 7 bases, with 15 bases between them. CDR3 in amino acids: CASSLVAGVGNTQYF. CDR3 in DNA: TGTGCCAGCAGCTTAGTCGCCGGGGTGGGGAATACGCAGTATTTT.

This clonotype was picked up many times. V is TRBV7-8 and J is TRBJ1-3, with 7 bases fitting TRBD1. Germline CDR1 and CDR2: SGHVS and FQNEAQ. CDR3 size: 14 residues. V lost 5 bases and J lost 4; bases outside the gene matches: 5. The CDR3 bases are TGTGCCAGCAGCAAGGGACAGTCAGGAAACACCATATATTTT. Translation gives CASSKGQSGNTIYF.

As DNA, the CDR3 is TGTGCCAGCAGAAATAGCGGGAGCATCTACAATGAGCAGTTCTTC. Its protein product is CASRNSGSIYNEQFF. The chain combines TRBV7-6 with TRBJ2-1, with 9 bases that match TRBD2. The trim removed 6 bases at V and 3 bases at J, leaving 6 bases unmatched. CDR1 and CDR2 (germline): SGHVS, FNYEAQ. CDR3 length: 15 amino acids.

The chain recombines TRBV10-3 with TRBJ2-3, with a possible D match to TRBD1 (5 bases). The CDR3 runs to 16 residues. Deletions cut 3 bases from V and 0 bases from J, with 13 bases between. Germline CDR1 reads ENHRY; CDR2 reads SYGVKD. The CDR3 DNA reads as TGTGCCATCAGTGATGTGGGAAAGGGGAGCACAGATACGCAGTATTTT. It is translated as CAISDVGKGSTDTQYF.

This clonotype has just a few counts. V usage is TRBV20-1 and J usage is TRBJ2-1, with 12 bases that match TRBD2. CDR3 length equals 17 residues. The V segment lost 1 base and the J segment 3 bases; nucleotides outside the gene matches: 7. Germline V gene lookup returns CDR1 DFQATT and CDR2 SNEGSKA (reference sequence). The CDR3 sequence: CSARAGLAGGHYNEQFF. The DNA for the CDR3 is TGCAGTGCTAGAGCGGGGCTAGCGGGGGGGCACTACAATGAGCAGTTCTTC.

The DNA for the CDR3 is TGTGCCAGCAGTGTAGGGGTCGAGCAGTTCTTC. This encodes CASSVGVEQFF. The chain uses TRBV28 and TRBJ2-1; TRBD1 might be the D (5 bases). This CDR3 contains 11 residues. V was trimmed by 5 bases and J by 10 bases, leaving 9 bases between them. The germline V gene has CDR1 MDHEN and CDR2 SYDVKM.

A few counts support this clonotype. CDR3 nucleotides: TGCGCCAGCAGCCAGCAGGCTGCGGGGGGGCCAGGGTATGAGCAGTTCTTC. It encodes CASSQQAAGGPGYEQFF. J is TRBJ2-1 and V is TRBV4-1; 9 nucleotides line up with TRBD2. Germline CDR1 reads MGHRA; CDR2 reads YSYEKL. The CDR3 loop spans 17 amino acids. With V trimmed by 3 bases and J by 8 bases, 14 bases remained unmatched.

The CDR3 sequence: CSARDPELNNYGYTF. The CDR3 DNA follows: TGCAGTGCTAGGGACCCGGAACTAAATAACTATGGCTACACCTTC. The chain has TRBV20-1 and TRBJ1-2; D remains unclear. V lost 3 bases, J lost 1 base, and 15 bases lay in between. CDR1 is DFQATT, CDR2 SNEGSKA, per germline (reference sequence). This CDR3 contains 15 residues.

The V and J genes are TRBV7-6 and TRBJ2-1; 8 nucleotides agree with TRBD1. The junction had 7 bases not matched to a gene; V was cut back by 5 bases and J by 4 bases. Germline CDR1 is SGHVS and CDR2 is FNYEAQ. This CDR3 contains 15 residues. CDR3 DNA sequence: TGTGCCAGCAGCCCTGACAGGGGCGTTTACAATGAGCAGTTCTTC. It yields the protein CASSPDRGVYNEQFF.

The J gene is TRBJ2-7, the V gene TRBV4-2; D may correspond to TRBD1 or TRBD2 (7 bases each). This CDR3 region has 15 residues. Germline CDR1 LGHNA, CDR2 YNFKEQ. Trimming took 1 base from V and 3 from J, leaving 13 bases between them. The CDR3 nucleotides read TGTGCCAGCAGCCAAGGCGGGAGACAGGGCTACGAGCAGTACTTC. Its translation: CASSQGGRQGYEQYF.

Only a few counts were recorded for this clonotype. V gene TRBV3-1 combines with J gene TRBJ1-6; TRBD1 is a possible D gene (6 bases). The CDR3 consists of 14 residues. Germline CDR1 reads LGHDT; CDR2 reads YNNKEL (reference sequence). The V gene lost 3 bases and the J gene lost 9 bases, with 12 bases spanning the gap. The CDR3 bases are TGTGCCAGCAGCCAGGGCGGACAGTTTTCACCCCTCCACTTT. Translated: CASSQGGQFSPLHF.

This clonotype was detected only a few times. The chain carries TRBV7-2 and TRBJ2-7; no clear D. The CDR3 sequence is 13 residues long. The germline V gene encodes CDR1 SGHTA and CDR2 FQGNSA. V dropped 7 bases and J dropped 1 base, with 11 bases sitting between them. For the CDR3, the DNA is TGTGCCAGCAACTCTCCCCAATCCTACGAGCAGTACTTC. Its translation is CASNSPQSYEQYF.

This clonotype has more than one count but fewer than ten. The chain employs TRBV4-1 and TRBJ2-1; D unclear. Between the trimmed V and J ends, which lost 6 bases and 0 bases, there was a span of 12 bases. CDR3 length: 15 amino acids. From germline, CDR1 is MGHRA and CDR2 YSYEKL. This CDR3 reads CASRPTTSSYNEQFF. DNA of the CDR3: TGCGCCAGCAGACCTACTACCAGCTCCTACAATGAGCAGTTCTTC.

The chain recombines TRBV12-3 or TRBV12-4 with TRBJ2-1; 7 nucleotides align to TRBD1. The CDR3 runs to 18 residues. V lost 5 bases to trimming and J lost 0 bases; unmatched junction nucleotides: 13. The CDR3 loop reads CASSPTPGQKGSYNEQFF. The CDR3 nucleotides read TGTGCCAGCAGTCCCACCCCGGGACAGAAGGGCTCCTACAATGAGCAGTTCTTC.

This clonotype was observed a few times. V gene TRBV25-1 combines with J gene TRBJ1-1; unclear D gene. V was pared by 7 bases and J by 1 base, with 7 bases between. The germline CDR1 and CDR2 sequences are MGHDK and SYGVNS. The CDR3 runs 12 residues. The CDR3 sequence is CASNWENTEAFF. The CDR3 DNA follows: TGTGCCAGCAACTGGGAGAACACTGAAGCTTTCTTT. Looking up the rest from reference TRBV25-1 and TRBJ1-1 gives the full variable domain: EADIYQTPRYLVIGTGKKITLECSQTMGHDKMYWYQQDPGMELHLIHYSYGVNSTEKGDLSSESTVSRIRTEHFPLTLESARPSHTSQYLCASNWENTEAFFGQGTRLTVV.

The rearrangement uses TRBV15 and TRBJ2-1; TRBD2 is a possible D gene (5 bases). Trimming removed 0 bases at V and 8 bases at J, with 8 bases between. Germline CDR1 is LNHNV and CDR2 is YYDKDF (reference sequence). The CDR3 spans 13 residues. The CDR3 protein is CATSRDPSHEQFF. In DNA form, the CDR3 reads TGTGCCACCAGCAGAGATCCTAGCCATGAGCAGTTCTTC. Full variable domain (outside the CDR3, taken from reference TRBV15 and TRBJ2-1): DAMVIQNPRYQVTQFGKPVTLSCSQTLNHNVMYWYQQKSSQAPKLLFHYYDKDFNNEADTPDNFQSRRPNTSFCFLDIRSPGLGDTAMYLCATSRDPSHEQFFGPGTRLTVL.